Below are 24 T cell receptor beta chains sequenced from a single sample in a study of T-cell memory formation after mild COVID-19. TCRdb used MiXCR to reprocess the 5' RACE reads, holding one entry per CDR3 protein. The sample includes a few hundred thousand distinct CDR3 sequences, 15% to 20% of them seen just once. Specimen: PBMCs or a T cell subset sorted from them (not recorded which). These receptors all stem from a man aged 18 to 30 who had mild COVID-19 (a few samples of this study predate the infection). Cell type and time point are not known.

V usage is TRBV6-5 and J usage is TRBJ2-7; TRBD2 matches at 13 bases. J gave up 4 bases and V 5 bases, and 11 bases lay outside the gene matches. This CDR3 has 17 residues. The germline V gene has CDR1 MNHEY and CDR2 SVGAGI. The CDR3 DNA follows: TGTGCCAGCAGTCGGACTAGCGGGGGCGCCAGGGGGTACGAGCAGTACTTC. Amino acids: CASSRTSGGARGYEQYF.

This chain connects TRBV4-1 to TRBJ1-1; tentatively, D is TRBD1 (6 bases). With 3 bases removed from V and 8 bases from J, the gap between germline ends came to 13 bases. The CDR3 has 13 residues. Germline V gene sequence: CDR1 MGHRA, CDR2 YSYEKL. CDR3 nucleotides: TGCGCCAGCAGCCAGCAGGGGCTGGGCGAAGCTTTCTTT. Translation: CASSQQGLGEAFF.

The chain recombines TRBV19 with TRBJ2-7, with a possible D match to TRBD1 (5 bases). The germline CDR1 and CDR2 sequences are LNHDA and SQIVND (reference sequence). The V end was cut by 4 bases, the J end by 6 bases, with 13 bases between. The CDR3 extends over 13 amino acids. The CDR3 is CASSRGISAEQYV. The CDR3 DNA is TGTGCCAGTAGTAGGGGCATCTCGGCCGAGCAGTACGTC.

The V and J genes are TRBV6-2 or TRBV6-3 and TRBJ1-5; 7 bases align to TRBD1. The CDR3 is made up of 14 amino acids. After removal of 5 bases from V and 6 bases from J, the junction contained 7 bases not matched to a gene. Germline assignment: CDR1 MNHEY and CDR2 SVGEGT. The chain's CDR3 is CASSLRQGAQPQHF. The DNA for the CDR3 is TGTGCCAGCAGTCTTCGACAGGGTGCTCAGCCCCAGCATTTT.

V is TRBV5-1 and J is TRBJ1-4, with D hard to call. This CDR3 has 13 amino acids. The V end lost 5 bases, the J end lost 5 bases, and 10 bases lay between the germline ends. Per germline, CDR1 SGHRS and CDR2 YFSETQ. CDR3 nucleotides: TGCGCCAGCAGTCCTTCGCCCAATGAAAAACTGTTTTTT. Residues: CASSPSPNEKLFF.

This chain uses TRBV6-2 or TRBV6-3 with TRBJ2-1, with TRBD2 matching over 9 bases. CDR1 is MNHEY, CDR2 SVGEGT, per germline. V dropped 4 bases and J dropped 10; count of bases not matched to a gene: 11. The CDR3 totals 15 residues. The CDR3 DNA reads as TGTGCCAGCAGTTCTCCTCTAGCGGGGACTTTGGAGCAGTTCTTC. Amino acids: CASSSPLAGTLEQFF.

This clonotype was seen a few times. The chain employs TRBV5-4 and TRBJ2-3; tentative D call: TRBD2 (7 bases). CDR1 is SGHNT and CDR2 is YYREEE in the germline V gene (reference sequence). The germline V and J ends were trimmed by 4 bases and 4 bases, with 22 bases remaining between them. The CDR3 sequence is 17 residues long. The CDR3 sequence is CASSPGGGALGSDTQYF. CDR3 nucleotide sequence: TGTGCCAGCAGCCCGGGGGGCGGGGCCCTGGGCTCAGATACGCAGTATTTT.

This clonotype was picked up a small number of times. The chain has TRBV19 and TRBJ1-2; D is unresolved. Germline V gene sequence: CDR1 LNHDA, CDR2 SQIVND (reference sequence). The V end was cut by 5 bases, the J end by 1 base, with 11 bases between. The CDR3 runs to 14 residues. The CDR3 region is CASSDSPVNYGYTF. The CDR3 region has the DNA TGTGCCAGTAGTGATTCTCCGGTTAACTATGGCTACACCTTC. Full variable domain (outside the CDR3, taken from reference TRBV19 and TRBJ1-2): DGGITQSPKYLFRKEGQNVTLSCEQNLNHDAMYWYRQDPGQGLRLIYYSQIVNDFQKGDIAEGYSVSREKKESFPLTVTSAQKNPTAFYLCASSDSPVNYGYTFGSGTRLTVV.

This clonotype was observed a few times. The rearrangement links TRBV7-9 to TRBJ1-5; no definite D call. Between the trimmed V and J ends, which lost 6 bases and 5 bases, there was a span of 8 bases. CDR1 is SEHNR, CDR2 FQNEAQ, per germline (reference sequence). This CDR3 contains 12 residues. The CDR3 spells CASRLLDQPQHF. CDR3 nucleotide sequence: TGTGCCAGCAGATTATTAGATCAGCCCCAGCATTTT.

The gene calls are TRBV2 and TRBJ2-1; D may be TRBD1 (5 bases). Trimming left V 7 bases short and J 8 bases short, with 21 bases between. The germline V gene has CDR1 SNHLY and CDR2 FYNNEI. This CDR3 has 15 residues. CDR3 bases: TGTGCCAGCAAGGGTAGGGCCACCTTCAGGGATGAGCAGTTCTTC. This sequence encodes CASKGRATFRDEQFF. The variable domain in full, completed from reference TRBV2 and TRBJ2-1, reads EPEVTQTPSHQVTQMGQEVILRCVPISNHLYFYWYRQILGQKVEFLVSFYNNEISEKSEIFDDQFSVERPDGSNFTLKIRSTKLEDSAMYFCASKGRATFRDEQFFGPGTRLTVL.

A few counts support this clonotype. The V call is TRBV4-3, the J call TRBJ1-2, with D unclear. Per germline, CDR1 LGHNA and CDR2 YSLEER. Between the trimmed V and J ends, which lost 0 bases and 8 bases, there was a span of 16 bases. The CDR3 runs 15 residues. DNA of the CDR3: TGCGCCAGCAGCCAAGATCCGGACGGCCTTGGGGGCTACACCTTC. It yields the protein CASSQDPDGLGGYTF.

This clonotype was seen a handful of times. The chain has TRBV6-5 and TRBJ1-4, with D unresolved. Trimming took off 2 bases at V and 8 bases at J, with 9 bases between the two ends. Germline CDR1 and CDR2: MNHEY and SVGAGI. This CDR3 region has 13 residues. The CDR3: CASSYLRSEKLFF. The CDR3 DNA reads as TGTGCCAGCAGTTACCTAAGAAGCGAAAAACTGTTTTTT.

This chain connects TRBV20-1 to TRBJ2-3; possible D gene TRBD1, 6 bases. CDR1 DFQATT and CDR2 SNEGSKA come from the germline V gene (reference sequence). The CDR3 is 12 residues long. Trimming left V 6 bases short and J 4 bases short, with 11 bases between. The DNA of the CDR3 is TGCAGTGCGCAAGGGGGTCCAGATACGCAGTATTTT. This sequence encodes CSAQGGPDTQYF.

This rearrangement joins TRBV10-3 to TRBJ1-1, with 8 bases identical to TRBD1. With V trimmed by 3 bases and J by 4 bases, 7 bases remained unmatched. Germline values: CDR1 ENHRY, CDR2 SYGVKD. This CDR3 comprises 15 residues. DNA of the CDR3: TGTGCCATCAGTGATACTCGACAGGGGCTCACTGAAGCTTTCTTT. Amino acids: CAISDTRQGLTEAFF.

The chain employs TRBV6-5 and TRBJ1-5; 8 bases agree with TRBD1. The V gene end was trimmed by 5 bases and the J gene end by 7 bases; junction bases not matched to a gene: 4. The V gene's germline CDR1 is MNHEY and CDR2 SVGAGI. The CDR3 totals 13 residues. The CDR3 reads CASSAGGRQPQHF. CDR3 in DNA: TGTGCCAGCAGTGCAGGGGGCAGGCAGCCCCAGCATTTT.

This clonotype was counted a few times. The J gene is TRBJ2-7, the V gene TRBV6-5; no clear D gene. Per germline, CDR1 MNHEY and CDR2 SVGAGI. With 0 bases removed from V and 2 bases from J, the gap between germline ends came to 14 bases. This CDR3 contains 16 residues. CDR3 residues: CASSYSISPPTYEQYF. The CDR3 nucleotides read TGTGCCAGCAGTTACTCGATATCCCCCCCCACCTACGAGCAGTACTTC.

This chain links TRBV28 with TRBJ2-7, with D perhaps TRBD1 or TRBD2 (5 bases each). Germline CDR1 is MDHEN and CDR2 is SYDVKM. Between the trimmed V and J ends, which lost 6 bases and 3 bases, there was a span of 9 bases. This CDR3 contains 12 residues. CDR3 coding DNA: TGTGCCAGCAGCGGGGACGGCTACGAGCAGTACGTC. Its protein product is CASSGDGYEQYV.

This chain connects TRBV20-1 to TRBJ1-2, with D unclear. CDR1 and CDR2 from the germline V gene are DFQATT and SNEGSKA (reference sequence). V gave up 4 bases and J gave up 8 bases, with 23 bases separating them. CDR3 length equals 15 residues. CDR3 nucleotide sequence: TGCAGTGCTACGGCTAAAGCCGGGTTCTCAAGAGGCTACACCTTC. Protein: CSATAKAGFSRGYTF.

The V and J genes are TRBV6-6 and TRBJ2-7, with 12 bases fitting TRBD1. The V gene end was trimmed by 6 bases and the J gene end by 0 bases; junction bases not matched to a gene: 9. CDR1 is MNHNY, CDR2 SVGAGI, per germline (reference sequence). This CDR3 comprises 17 residues. The CDR3 bases are TGTGCCAGCAGCATCACCGGGACAGGGGGCGCCTCCTACGAGCAGTACGTC. Its translation is CASSITGTGGASYEQYV.

This clonotype was seen more than once but under ten times. The V call is TRBV9, the J call TRBJ2-5; D gene unclear. Germline V gene lookup returns CDR1 SGDLS and CDR2 YYNGEE. This CDR3 region has 15 residues. The V and J ends lost 0 bases and 2 bases respectively, with 11 bases between them. CDR3 region: CASSVAGSLQETQYF. The CDR3 DNA reads TGTGCCAGCAGCGTAGCGGGCAGTCTTCAAGAGACCCAGTACTTC. Variable domain in full (rest from reference TRBV9 and TRBJ2-5): DSGVTQTPKHLITATGQRVTLRCSPRSGDLSVYWYQQSLDQGLQFLIQYYNGEERAKGNILERFSAQQFPDLHSELNLSSLELGDSALYFCASSVAGSLQETQYFGPGTRLLVL.

This clonotype was recorded a few times. The chain recombines TRBV28 with TRBJ1-5, with a tentative D call TRBD1 (6 bases). V lost 3 bases and J 3 bases, leaving 12 bases between the germline ends. Germline V gene lookup returns CDR1 MDHEN and CDR2 SYDVKM. This CDR3 is built from 15 residues. CDR3 region: CASSFPDRLNQPQHF. CDR3 bases: TGTGCCAGCAGTTTCCCCGACAGGCTCAATCAGCCCCAGCATTTT.

This clonotype occurred a few times. J is TRBJ2-3 and V is TRBV7-9; 9 bases align to TRBD2. With V trimmed by 5 bases and J by 4 bases, 10 bases remained unmatched. The CDR3 is made up of 16 amino acids. Germline V gene sequence: CDR1 SEHNR, CDR2 FQNEAQ (reference sequence). The CDR3: CASSPGAGGGADTQYF. Written as DNA, the CDR3 is TGTGCCAGCAGCCCTGGAGCTGGCGGGGGGGCAGATACGCAGTATTTT.

This chain links TRBV4-1 with TRBJ2-2; 8 bases match TRBD1. The CDR3 is 15 residues long. Looked up from germline, CDR1 is MGHRA and CDR2 is YSYEKL. The ends lost 4 bases at V and 6 bases at J; junction bases unmatched: 7. The CDR3 DNA follows: TGCGCCAGCAGCCCAAGGACAGGGAAAGCCGGGGAGCTGTTTTTT. Residues: CASSPRTGKAGELFF.

The V call is TRBV12-3 or TRBV12-4, the J call TRBJ2-2; no firm D call. V lost 3 bases, J lost 7 bases, and 6 bases lay in between. The CDR3 loop spans 12 amino acids. CDR3 bases: TGTGCCAGCAGTTTCTCCGTCGGGGAGCTGTTTTTT. Translating gives CASSFSVGELFF.